Described below is a single T cell receptor (beta chain) sequence and its context. The sample is drawn from a study of T-cell memory formation after mild COVID-19. Looking at the study overall: TCR clusters showed largely donor specificity.

The TCR alpha and TCR beta cDNA libraries, bearing sample barcodes and UMIs, were generated by 5'RACE using constant-segment primers. TCRdb processed the 5' RACE reads anew with MiXCR; each CDR3 protein has one entry. The sample consists of some 290,000 distinct CDR3 sequences, 15% to 20% of them appearing once. The germline gives CDR1 SGHDT, CDR2 YYEEEE. V lost 1 base and J lost 0, with 11 bases in between. The CDR3 spans 15 residues. The sequence was obtained from a man aged 18 to 30 who had mild COVID-19 (a few samples of this study predate the infection). Cell type and time point are not known. Sequencing was done on a sample of PBMCs or a T cell subset sorted from them (not recorded which). J is TRBJ2-7 and V is TRBV5-6, with a tentative D call TRBD1 (6 bases). The CDR3 DNA reads TGTGCCAGCAGCTTGACAGGGAAGGCCTCCTACGAGCAGTACTTC. It codes for CASSLTGKASYEQYF. The entire variable domain, with the rest obtained from reference TRBV5-6 and TRBJ2-7, is as follows: DAGVTQSPTHLIKTRGQQVTLRCSPKSGHDTVSWYQQALGQGPQFIFQYYEEEERQRGNFPDRFSGHQFPNYSSELNVNALLLGDSALYLCASSLTGKASYEQYFGPGTRLTVT.